This is a list of T cell receptor beta chains from one sample in a study of blood T cell repertoires in COVID-19. Assay used: immunoSEQ multiplex PCR; TCRdb lists only in-frame clones, some missing. Among roughly 50,000 clones listed, 91% were seen once. Sequencing was carried out using peripheral blood. These receptors were collected from a man aged 50-60 years with active COVID-19. Each CDR3 is given with its conserved first and last residue. A D gene is named only where the DNA matches it firmly. The size of a clone is reported for some rows only, either as once, few or many, or as a class for expanded clones.

D gene	V gene	clone size	J gene	CDR3 DNA	CDR3 protein
.	TRBV11-2	.	TRBJ2-7	TGTGCCAGCAGCTTAGATCAGGGCACGATGGTGCAGTACTTC	CASSLDQGTMVQYF
TRBD1	TRBV5-6	.	TRBJ1-1	TGTGCCAGCAGGGGGACAGGGGCTCAGAACACTGAAGCTTTCTTT	CASRGTGAQNTEAFF
.	TRBV2	.	TRBJ2-2	TGTGCCAGTAGCGGTGTGGGGGCCGGGGAGCTGTTTTTT	CASSGVGAGELFF
TRBD1	TRBV2	.	TRBJ2-7	TGTGCCAGCCGAGGGACAGGGTCTTACGAGCAGTACTTC	CASRGTGSYEQYF
TRBD1	TRBV6-6	.	TRBJ1-2	TGTGCCAGCAGTTACCGAACAGGGGGGTACACCTTC	CASSYRTGGYTF
.	TRBV11-3	.	TRBJ2-2	TGTGCCAGCAGCTTAGAATCCGGGAAGGGCGGGGAGCTGTTTTTT	CASSLESGKGGELFF
.	TRBV10-3	.	TRBJ2-1	TGTGCCATCAGCCTCAGTGGGGGAGGTGATGAGCAGTTCTTC	CAISLSGGGDEQFF
TRBD2	TRBV7-8	.	TRBJ2-1	TGTGCCAGCAGCTTATCGGCGGGAGCAGGCTACAATGAGCAGTTCTTC	CASSLSAGAGYNEQFF
.	TRBV29-1	once	TRBJ1-5	TGCAGCGCGCAGGGGCAGGGTCAGCCCCAGCATTTT	CSAQGQGQPQHF
TRBD2	TRBV18	.	TRBJ2-5	TGTGCCAGCTTATCGACTAGCGGGGGACAAGAGACCCAGTACTTC	CASLSTSGGQETQYF
.	TRBV7-9	.	TRBJ1-2	TGTGCCAGCAGCTCGGGACTGTATGGCTACACCTTC	CASSSGLYGYTF
TRBD2	TRBV7-9	few	TRBJ2-1	TGTGCCAGCAGCTTAACGGCGGGGGGTCCGAGTGAGCAGTTCTTC	CASSLTAGGPSEQFF
TRBD2	TRBV19	.	TRBJ2-1	TGTGCCAGTAGTATCCTAGCGGGAGGATCGGGTGAGCAGTTCTTC	CASSILAGGSGEQFF
.	TRBV10-3	.	TRBJ2-3	TGTGCCATCAGTAAACAGGTTAGCACAGATACGCAGTATTTT	CAISKQVSTDTQYF
.	TRBV27	.	TRBJ1-1	TGTGCCAGCAGTTTCAATGGCGGGAACACTGAAGCTTTCTTT	CASSFNGGNTEAFF
.	TRBV7-9	.	TRBJ2-2	TGTGCCAGCAGCCTGACAGACACCGGGGAGCTGTTTTTT	CASSLTDTGELFF
.	TRBV5-4	.	TRBJ1-4	TGTGCCAGCAGCAGAACAGGGCTAGTACCTAATGAAAAACTGTTTTTT	CASSRTGLVPNEKLFF
.	TRBV28	.	TRBJ1-6	TGTGCCAGCATTACAGGGAGCTATAATTCACCCCTCCACTTT	CASITGSYNSPLHF
.	TRBV18	.	TRBJ2-2	TGTGCCAGCTCATCCCCCTTTTTCGCCGGGGAGCTGTTTTTT	CASSSPFFAGELFF
.	TRBV5-4	.	TRBJ1-2	TGTGCCAGCAGCCCGGAGATAGGAGTAAGCTATGGCTACACCTTC	CASSPEIGVSYGYTF
TRBD1	TRBV9	.	TRBJ1-2	TGTGCCAGCAGCCCCAAGGCCGGGACAGGGGTTCTCGGCTATGGCTACACCTTC	CASSPKAGTGVLGYGYTF
TRBD1	TRBV6-5	.	TRBJ2-1	TGTGCCAGCAGTCTGTCGGGACAGTCGAACAATGAGCAGTTCTTC	CASSLSGQSNNEQFF
.	TRBV30	.	TRBJ2-4	TGTGCCTGGAGTAGGGAGGCCAAAAACATTCAGTACTTC	CAWSREAKNIQYF
.	TRBV3-1/TRBV3-2	.	TRBJ2-7	TGTGCCAGCAGCCAAGCTGCCAGCTACGAGCAGTACTTC	CASSQAASYEQYF
TRBD1	TRBV6-5	.	TRBJ2-7	TGTGCCAGCAGGGGACAGATCTTCTACGAGCAGTACTTC	CASRGQIFYEQYF
.	TRBV19	.	TRBJ2-2	TGTGCCAGTATCCCCCTTGGCGGCGTAAACACCGGGGAGCTGTTTTTT	CASIPLGGVNTGELFF
TRBD2	TRBV5-4	once	TRBJ2-5	TGTGCCAGCAGCCCTCCGGGACTAGCAGAAGAGACCCAGTACTTC	CASSPPGLAEETQYF
TRBD2	TRBV27	.	TRBJ2-2	TGTGCCAGCAAGGCGGGGGGACAGAACACCGGGGAGCTGTTTTTT	CASKAGGQNTGELFF